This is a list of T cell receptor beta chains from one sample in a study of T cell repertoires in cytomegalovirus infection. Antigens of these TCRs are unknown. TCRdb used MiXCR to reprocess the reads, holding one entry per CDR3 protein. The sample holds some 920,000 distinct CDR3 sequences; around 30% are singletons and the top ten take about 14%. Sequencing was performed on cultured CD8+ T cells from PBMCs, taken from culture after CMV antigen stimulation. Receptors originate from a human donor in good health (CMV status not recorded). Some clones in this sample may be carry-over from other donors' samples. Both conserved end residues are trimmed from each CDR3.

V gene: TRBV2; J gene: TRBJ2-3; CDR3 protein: ASNRLAGKDTQY
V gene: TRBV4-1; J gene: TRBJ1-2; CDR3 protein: ASSQDSGGFYGYT
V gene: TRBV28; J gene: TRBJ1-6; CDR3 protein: ASSLGWGQGIDNSPLH
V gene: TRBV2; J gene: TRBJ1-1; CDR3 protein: ASSEQAQGVTEAF
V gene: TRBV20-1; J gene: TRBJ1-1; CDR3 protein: SAEYLNTEAF
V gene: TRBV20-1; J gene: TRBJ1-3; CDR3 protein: SARWGDGGGNTIY
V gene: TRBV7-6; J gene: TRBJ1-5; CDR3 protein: ASSLVAGSNQPQH
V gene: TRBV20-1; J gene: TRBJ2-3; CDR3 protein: SANAPGLTQRDTQY
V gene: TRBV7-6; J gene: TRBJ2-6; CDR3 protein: ASSGSTGESSGANVLT
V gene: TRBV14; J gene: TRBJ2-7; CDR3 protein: ASSPWEGISYEQY
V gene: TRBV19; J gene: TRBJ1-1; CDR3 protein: ASTIAGAMNTEAF
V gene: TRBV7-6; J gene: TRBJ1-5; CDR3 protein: ASSRDRSNQPQH
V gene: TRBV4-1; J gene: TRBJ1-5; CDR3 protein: ASSQGGWTGNQPQH
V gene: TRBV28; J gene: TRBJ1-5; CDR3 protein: ASSTGQPQH
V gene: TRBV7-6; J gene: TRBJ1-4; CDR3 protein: ASSLDDSWGIDRGDEKLF
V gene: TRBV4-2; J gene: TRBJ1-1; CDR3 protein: ASSQGSDTEAF
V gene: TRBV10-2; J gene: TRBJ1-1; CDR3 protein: ASSEAADEAF
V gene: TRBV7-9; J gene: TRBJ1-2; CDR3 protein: ASITGIRLYGYT
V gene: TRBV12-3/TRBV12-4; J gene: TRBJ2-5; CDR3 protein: ASSFRVAGLWETQY
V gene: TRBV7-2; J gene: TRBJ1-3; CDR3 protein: ASSISSGSSGNTIY
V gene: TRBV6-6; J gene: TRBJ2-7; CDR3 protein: ASRPRQGRGYEQY
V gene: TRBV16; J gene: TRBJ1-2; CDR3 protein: ASSQSPGRGGYT
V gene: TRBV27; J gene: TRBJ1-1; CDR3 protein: ASSSLLTRQGTTEAF
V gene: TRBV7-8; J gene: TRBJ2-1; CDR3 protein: ASISSGGQNEQF
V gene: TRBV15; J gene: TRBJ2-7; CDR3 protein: ATRTSGNEQY
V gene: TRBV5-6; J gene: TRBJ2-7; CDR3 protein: ASSPDRGGYEQY
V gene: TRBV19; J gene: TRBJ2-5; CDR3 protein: ASSIDLGGPYQETQY
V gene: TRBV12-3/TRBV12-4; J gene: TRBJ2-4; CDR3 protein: ASRLTGGGKNIQY
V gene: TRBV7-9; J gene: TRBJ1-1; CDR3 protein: ASSVSGRGNTEAF
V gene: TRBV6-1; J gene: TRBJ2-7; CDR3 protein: ASSERKPYEQY
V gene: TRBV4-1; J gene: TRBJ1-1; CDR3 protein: ASSQYWSPGQMNTEAF
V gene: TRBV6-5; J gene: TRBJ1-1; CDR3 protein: ASSSSQGVGEAF
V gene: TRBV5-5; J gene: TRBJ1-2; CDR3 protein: ASSLKRSVSDYT
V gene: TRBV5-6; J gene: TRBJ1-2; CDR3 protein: ASSLAGQGAAYGYT
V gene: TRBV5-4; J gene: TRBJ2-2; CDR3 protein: ASSSWTGGGGELF
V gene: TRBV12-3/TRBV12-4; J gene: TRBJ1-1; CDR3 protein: ASSPGTAQEAF
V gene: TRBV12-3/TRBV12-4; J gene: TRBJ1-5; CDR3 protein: ASSAGPPNQPQH